These 15 T cell receptor beta chains were all obtained from the same sample, sequenced in a study of blood T cell repertoires in COVID-19. The data were produced by immunoSEQ multiplex PCR, yet TCRdb's version contains in-frame clones alone and is incomplete. The repertoire consists of around 250,000 clones, with 70% to 90% occurring once and the leading ten covering around 6.3%. Sequenced input: PBMCs or T cells enriched from blood (not recorded which). The source is a woman in her fifties or sixties who had been exposed to COVID-19.

To note about this clone: This CDR3 is also generated by other DNA sequences in the sample. The chain couples TRBV18 to TRBJ2-5; D gene ambiguous. The V end lost 2 bases, the J end lost 4 bases, and 5 bases lay between the germline ends. CDR1 and CDR2 (germline): KGHSH, LQKENI. The CDR3 contains 12 residues. CDR3 sequence: CASSPSRETQYF. The CDR3 nucleotides are TGTGCCAGCTCACCATCGCGAGAGACCCAGTACTTC.

The genes are TRBV30 and TRBJ2-5; 9 nucleotides match TRBD2. Trimming took 0 bases from V and 5 from J; bases not matched to a gene: 10. This CDR3 spans 16 amino acids. Per germline, CDR1 GTSNPN and CDR2 SVGIG (reference sequence). This chain's CDR3 is CAWSVLPAGGGETQYF. In DNA form, the CDR3 reads TGTGCCTGGAGTGTACTACCAGCGGGGGGCGGGGAGACCCAGTACTTC.

The rearrangement links TRBV27 to TRBJ2-1; 8 nucleotides line up with TRBD2. V shed 8 bases, J shed 4 bases, and the junction held 4 bases outside the gene matches. The CDR3 is 13 amino acids. Germline CDR1 MNHEY, CDR2 SMNVEV (reference sequence). CDR3 coding DNA: TGTGCCAGCCGGGGGGGGGTTTACAATGAGCAGTTCTTC. Amino acids: CASRGGVYNEQFF.

This chain connects TRBV7-9 to TRBJ1-2, with D unclear. The germline CDR1 and CDR2 sequences are SEHNR and FQNEAQ (reference sequence). V was trimmed by 0 bases and J by 4 bases, leaving 12 bases between them. The CDR3 sequence is 15 residues long. The CDR3 region has the DNA TGTGCCAGCAGCTTAGCGGGGAGCCCCCTCTATGGCTACACCTTC. Protein: CASSLAGSPLYGYTF.

The rearrangement links TRBV19 to TRBJ1-5, with TRBD1 matching 7 bases. The trim removed 5 bases at V and 3 bases at J, leaving 13 bases unmatched. The CDR3 runs to 17 residues. Germline V gene lookup returns CDR1 LNHDA and CDR2 SQIVND (reference sequence). For the CDR3, the DNA is TGTGCCAGTAGTCTTTATTCCGGGACAGACTCCAATCAGCCCCAGCATTTT. As protein: CASSLYSGTDSNQPQHF.

The rearrangement joins TRBV7-9 to TRBJ1-2, with TRBD1 identical over 10 bases. Germline trimming cut 5 bases from V and 8 bases from J; bases unmatched to any gene: 11. The CDR3 covers 15 residues. Per germline, CDR1 SEHNR and CDR2 FQNEAQ (reference sequence). The CDR3 DNA reads as TGTGCCAGCAGCACCCGGACAGGGGGAATAGTAGGCTACACCTTC. Translated, it gives CASSTRTGGIVGYTF.

The rearrangement links TRBV7-2 to TRBJ2-5; possible D gene TRBD1, 6 bases. Trimming shortened V by 5 bases and J by 5 bases, and 18 bases separated the two germline ends. The germline V gene encodes CDR1 SGHTA and CDR2 FQGNSA. CDR3 length: 15 amino acids. DNA of the CDR3: TGTGCCAGCAGCAACCCGACAGGAACGGTGGAGACCCAGTACTTC. Protein: CASSNPTGTVETQYF.

The genes are TRBV21-1 and TRBJ1-1; the table assigns TRBD1, which was not confirmed against the DNA. TRBV21-1 is given as a pseudogene. This CDR3 has 19 residues. The CDR3 DNA reads TGTGCCAGCAGCAAGCCAGGGACAGGGAAGACCCCGGGGGGCACTGAAGCTTTCTTT. The encoded protein is CASSKPGTGKTPGGTEAFF.

The genes are TRBV10-3 and TRBJ1-3; possible D gene TRBD1, 6 bases. CDR1 and CDR2 (germline): ENHRY, SYGVKD. The germline V and J ends were trimmed by 8 bases and 0 bases, with 11 bases remaining between them. The CDR3 length is 14 residues. CDR3 region: CAIGQTASGNTIYF. As DNA, the CDR3 is TGTGCCATCGGACAGACTGCCTCTGGAAACACCATATATTTT.

The chain is built from TRBV5-1 and TRBJ2-5, with 9 bases matching TRBD1. The CDR3 is made up of 15 amino acids. After removal of 3 bases from V and 4 bases from J, the junction contained 7 bases not matched to a gene. Germline CDR1 SGHRS, CDR2 YFSETQ. CDR3 coding DNA: TGCGCCAGCAGCTCGCCGGGACAGGGCAGAGAGACCCAGTACTTC. It encodes CASSSPGQGRETQYF.

The chain recombines TRBV9 with TRBJ2-1; 10 positions match TRBD2. The CDR3 loop spans 15 amino acids. Germline CDR1 is SGDLS and CDR2 is YYNGEE. V was clipped by 3 bases and J by 5 bases; unmatched bases: 5. The CDR3 DNA sequence: TGTGCCAGCAGCGGTAGCGGGGGGCCAAACAATGAGCAGTTCTTC. Its translation is CASSGSGGPNNEQFF.

The chain combines TRBV6-5 with TRBJ1-2; D not certain. Between the trimmed V and J ends, which lost 2 bases and 8 bases, there was a span of 9 bases. Germline CDR1 MNHEY, CDR2 SVGAGI. The CDR3 loop spans 12 amino acids. The CDR3 loop reads CASSYAGQGYTF. CDR3 DNA: TGTGCCAGCAGTTACGCGGGTCAAGGCTACACCTTC.

This chain links TRBV10-3 with TRBJ1-4; D unresolved. V shed 4 bases and J shed 4 bases, with 10 bases lying between them. Germline V gene data show CDR1 as ENHRY and CDR2 as SYGVKD. CDR3 length: 14 amino acids. The CDR3: CAISGGGVNEKLFF. CDR3 bases: TGTGCCATCAGTGGCGGCGGCGTTAATGAAAAACTGTTTTTT.

The chain couples TRBV3-1 (or the pseudogene TRBV3-2) to TRBJ1-2; TRBD1 matches at 7 bases. CDR3 length equals 15 residues. V shed 0 bases and J 4 bases; nucleotides not matched to a gene: 5. CDR1 and CDR2 from the germline V gene are LGHDT and YNNKEL (reference sequence). In nucleotides, the CDR3 is TGTGCCAGCAGCCAAGAGTCAGGGGGATTCTATGGCTACACCTTC. Its protein product is CASSQESGGFYGYTF.

This rearrangement joins TRBV4-3 to TRBJ2-1; D is possibly TRBD2 (5 bases). The germline V and J ends were trimmed by 0 bases and 0 bases, with 9 bases remaining between them. CDR1 is LGHNA, CDR2 YSLEER, per germline. The CDR3 has 16 residues. The CDR3 bases are TGCGCCAGCAGCCAAGATCGGGGTCACTCCTACAATGAGCAGTTCTTC. Its protein is CASSQDRGHSYNEQFF.